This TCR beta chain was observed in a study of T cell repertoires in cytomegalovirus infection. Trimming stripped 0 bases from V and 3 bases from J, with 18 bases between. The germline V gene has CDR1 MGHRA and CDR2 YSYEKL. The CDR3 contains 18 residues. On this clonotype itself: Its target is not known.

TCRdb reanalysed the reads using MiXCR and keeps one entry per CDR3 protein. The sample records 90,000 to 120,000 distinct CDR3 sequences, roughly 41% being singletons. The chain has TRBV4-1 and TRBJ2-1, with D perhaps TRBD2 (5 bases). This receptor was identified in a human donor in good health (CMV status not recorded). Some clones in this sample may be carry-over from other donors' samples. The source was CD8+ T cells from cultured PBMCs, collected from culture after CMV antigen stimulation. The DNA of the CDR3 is TGCGCCAGCAGCCAAGATCTCGGACTCCAATCGGACTACAATGAGCAGTTCTTC. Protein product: CASSQDLGLQSDYNEQFF.